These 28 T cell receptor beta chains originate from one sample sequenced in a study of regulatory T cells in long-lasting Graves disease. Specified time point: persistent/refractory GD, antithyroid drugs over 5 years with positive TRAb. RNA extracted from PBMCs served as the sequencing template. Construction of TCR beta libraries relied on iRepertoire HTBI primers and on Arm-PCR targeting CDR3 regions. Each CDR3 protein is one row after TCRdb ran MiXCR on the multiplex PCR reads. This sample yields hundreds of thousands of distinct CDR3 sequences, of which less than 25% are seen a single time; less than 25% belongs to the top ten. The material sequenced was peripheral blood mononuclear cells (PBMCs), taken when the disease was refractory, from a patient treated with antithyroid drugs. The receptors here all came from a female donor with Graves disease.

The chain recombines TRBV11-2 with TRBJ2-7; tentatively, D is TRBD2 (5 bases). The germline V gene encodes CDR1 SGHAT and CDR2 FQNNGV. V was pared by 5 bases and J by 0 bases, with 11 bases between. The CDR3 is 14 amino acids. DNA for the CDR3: TGTGCCAGCAGCCCCTCCCTAGCCTCCTACGAGCAGTACTTC. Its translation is CASSPSLASYEQYF.

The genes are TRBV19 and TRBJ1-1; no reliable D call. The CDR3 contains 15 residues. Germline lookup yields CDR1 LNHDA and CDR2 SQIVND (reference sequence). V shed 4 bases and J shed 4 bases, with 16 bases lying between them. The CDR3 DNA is TGTGCCAGTAGTACACGGACGGCCCGGGTCACTGAAGCTTTCTTT. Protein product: CASSTRTARVTEAFF.

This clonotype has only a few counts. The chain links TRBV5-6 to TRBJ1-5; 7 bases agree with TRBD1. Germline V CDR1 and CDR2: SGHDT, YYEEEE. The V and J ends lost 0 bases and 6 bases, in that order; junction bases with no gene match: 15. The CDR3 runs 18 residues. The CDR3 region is CASSLAKVGDPGGQPQHF. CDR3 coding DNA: TGTGCCAGCAGCTTGGCCAAGGTGGGGGACCCAGGGGGTCAGCCCCAGCATTTT.

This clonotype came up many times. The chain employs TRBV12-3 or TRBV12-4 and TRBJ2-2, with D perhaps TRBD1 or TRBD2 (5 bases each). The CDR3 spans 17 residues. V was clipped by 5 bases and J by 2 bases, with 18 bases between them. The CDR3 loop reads CASSPIPSGPNTGELFF. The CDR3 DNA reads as TGTGCCAGCAGTCCCATCCCCTCGGGACCTAACACCGGGGAGCTGTTTTTT.

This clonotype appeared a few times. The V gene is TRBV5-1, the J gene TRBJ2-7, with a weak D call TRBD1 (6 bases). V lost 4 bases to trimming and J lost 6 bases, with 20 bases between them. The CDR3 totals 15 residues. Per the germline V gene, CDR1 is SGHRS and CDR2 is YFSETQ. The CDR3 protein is CASSITGTTFVEQYF. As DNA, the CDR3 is TGCGCCAGCAGCATAACCGGGACAACCTTCGTCGAGCAGTACTTC.

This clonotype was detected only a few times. The DNA of the CDR3 is TGTGCCAGTGCTGGGAATAGCAATCAGCCCCAGCATTTT. It is translated as CASAGNSNQPQHF. This chain uses TRBV19 with TRBJ1-5; no clear D gene. Per germline, CDR1 LNHDA and CDR2 SQIVND (reference sequence). The CDR3 consists of 13 residues. The V and J ends lost 8 bases and 0 bases respectively, with 8 bases between them.

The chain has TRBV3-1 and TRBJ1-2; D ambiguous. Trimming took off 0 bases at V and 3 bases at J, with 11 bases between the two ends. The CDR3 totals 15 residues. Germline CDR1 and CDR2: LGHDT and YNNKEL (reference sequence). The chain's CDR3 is CASSQDRGLYYGYTF. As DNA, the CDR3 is TGTGCCAGCAGCCAAGATCGGGGTCTCTACTATGGCTACACCTTC.

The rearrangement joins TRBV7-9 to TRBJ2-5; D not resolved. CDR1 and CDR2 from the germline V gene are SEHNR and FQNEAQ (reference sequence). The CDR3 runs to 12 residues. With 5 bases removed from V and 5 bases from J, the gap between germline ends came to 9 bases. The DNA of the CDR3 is TGTGCCAGCAGCCCCACTTGGGAGACCCAGTACTTC. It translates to CASSPTWETQYF.

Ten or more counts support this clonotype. The CDR3 DNA follows: TGTGCCAGCAGTCCACGTTTAGGGATCACTGAAGCTTTCTTT. This codes for CASSPRLGITEAFF. The gene calls are TRBV28 and TRBJ1-1; the D is unclear. This CDR3 is 14 amino acids long. CDR1 is MDHEN and CDR2 is SYDVKM in the germline V gene. Deletions cut 5 bases from V and 4 bases from J, with 14 bases between.

The CDR3 DNA reads as TGCGCCAGCAGCCAGACGACAGGCCAAGAGACCCAGTACTTC. Encoded protein: CASSQTTGQETQYF. The chain recombines TRBV4-3 with TRBJ2-5; a possible D gene is TRBD1 (6 bases). CDR1 LGHNA and CDR2 YSLEER come from the germline V gene. CDR3 size: 14 residues. The V gene lost 3 bases and the J gene lost 1 base, with 9 bases spanning the gap.

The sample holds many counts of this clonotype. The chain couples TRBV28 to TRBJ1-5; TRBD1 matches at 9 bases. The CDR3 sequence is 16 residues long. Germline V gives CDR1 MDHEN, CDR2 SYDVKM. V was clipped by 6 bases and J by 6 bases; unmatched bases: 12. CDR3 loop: CASSPLGTGKVQPQHF. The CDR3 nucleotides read TGTGCCAGCAGCCCTCTTGGGACAGGGAAGGTTCAGCCCCAGCATTTT.

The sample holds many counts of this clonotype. This CDR3 reads CASSSNWGLRERGETQYF. The CDR3 nucleotides are TGTGCCAGCAGCTCGAACTGGGGTTTGCGGGAGAGGGGGGAGACCCAGTACTTC. The chain carries TRBV11-2 and TRBJ2-5, with D perhaps matching TRBD2 (7 bases). The CDR3 is made up of 18 amino acids. V was cut by 4 bases and J by 5 bases, with 26 bases left in between. The germline V gene has CDR1 SGHAT and CDR2 FQNNGV.

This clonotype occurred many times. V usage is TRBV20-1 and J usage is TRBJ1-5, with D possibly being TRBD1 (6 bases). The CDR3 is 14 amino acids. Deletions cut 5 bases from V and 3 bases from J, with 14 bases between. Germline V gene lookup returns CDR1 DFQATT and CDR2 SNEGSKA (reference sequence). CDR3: CSAGTDRPNQPQHF. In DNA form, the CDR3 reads TGCAGTGCTGGAACAGACAGGCCCAATCAGCCCCAGCATTTT.

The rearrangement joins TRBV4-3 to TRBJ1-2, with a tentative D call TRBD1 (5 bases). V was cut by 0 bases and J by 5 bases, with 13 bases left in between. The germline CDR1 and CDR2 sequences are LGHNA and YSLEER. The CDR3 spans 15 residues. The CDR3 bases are TGCGCCAGCAGCCAAGAAATGGGGCAATATTATGGCTACACCTTC. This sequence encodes CASSQEMGQYYGYTF.

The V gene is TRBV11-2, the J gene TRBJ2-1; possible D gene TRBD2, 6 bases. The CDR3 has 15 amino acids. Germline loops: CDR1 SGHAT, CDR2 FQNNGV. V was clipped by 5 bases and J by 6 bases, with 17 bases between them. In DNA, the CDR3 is TGTGCCAGCAGCACTACGGGACTCCCAGGCAATGAGCAGTTCTTC. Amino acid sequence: CASSTTGLPGNEQFF.

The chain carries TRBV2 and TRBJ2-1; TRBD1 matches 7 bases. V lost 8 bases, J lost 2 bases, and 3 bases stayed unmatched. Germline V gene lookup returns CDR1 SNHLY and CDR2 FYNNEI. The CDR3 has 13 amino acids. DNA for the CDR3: TGTGCCAGCCGGACAGGCCCCTACAATGAGCAGTTCTTC. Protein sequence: CASRTGPYNEQFF. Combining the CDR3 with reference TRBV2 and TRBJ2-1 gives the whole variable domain EPEVTQTPSHQVTQMGQEVILRCVPISNHLYFYWYRQILGQKVEFLVSFYNNEISEKSEIFDDQFSVERPDGSNFTLKIRSTKLEDSAMYFCASRTGPYNEQFFGPGTRLTVL.

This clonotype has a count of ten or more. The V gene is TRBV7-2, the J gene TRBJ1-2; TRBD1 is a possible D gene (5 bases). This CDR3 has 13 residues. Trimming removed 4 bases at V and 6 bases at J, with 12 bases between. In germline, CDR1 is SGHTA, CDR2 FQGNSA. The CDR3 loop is CASSSLREDGYTF. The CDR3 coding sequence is TGTGCCAGCAGCTCCCTCAGGGAAGATGGCTACACCTTC.

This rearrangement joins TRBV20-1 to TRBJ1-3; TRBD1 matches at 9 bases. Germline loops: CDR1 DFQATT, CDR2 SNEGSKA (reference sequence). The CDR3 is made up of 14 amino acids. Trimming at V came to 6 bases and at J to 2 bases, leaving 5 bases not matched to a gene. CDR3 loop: CSARDRAAGNTIYF. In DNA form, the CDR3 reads TGCAGTGCGCGGGACAGGGCAGCTGGAAACACCATATATTTT.

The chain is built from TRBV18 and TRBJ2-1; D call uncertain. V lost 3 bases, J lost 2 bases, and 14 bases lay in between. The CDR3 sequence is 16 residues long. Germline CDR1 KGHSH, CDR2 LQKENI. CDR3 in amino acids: CASSPSRGSPYNEQFF. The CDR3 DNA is TGTGCCAGCTCACCCTCCCGTGGGTCCCCCTACAATGAGCAGTTCTTC.

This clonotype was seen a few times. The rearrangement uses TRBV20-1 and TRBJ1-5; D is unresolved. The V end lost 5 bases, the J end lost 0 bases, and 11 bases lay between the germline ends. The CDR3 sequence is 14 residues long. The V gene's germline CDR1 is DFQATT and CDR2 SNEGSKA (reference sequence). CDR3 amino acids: CSALKGHSNQPQHF. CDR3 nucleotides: TGCAGTGCTCTCAAGGGTCATAGCAATCAGCCCCAGCATTTT.

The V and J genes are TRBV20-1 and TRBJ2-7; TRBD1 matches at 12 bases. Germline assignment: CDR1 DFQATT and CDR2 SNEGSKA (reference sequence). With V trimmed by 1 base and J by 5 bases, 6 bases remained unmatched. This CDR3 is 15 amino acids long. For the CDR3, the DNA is TGCAGTGCTAGAGGGTCGGGACAGGGGGCACACGAGCAGTACTTC. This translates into CSARGSGQGAHEQYF.

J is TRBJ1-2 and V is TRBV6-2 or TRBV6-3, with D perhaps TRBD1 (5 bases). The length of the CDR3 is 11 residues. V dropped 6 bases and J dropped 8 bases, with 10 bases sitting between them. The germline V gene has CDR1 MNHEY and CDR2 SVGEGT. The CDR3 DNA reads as TGTGCCAGCAGCCGCAGGGACGGCTACACCTTC. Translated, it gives CASSRRDGYTF.

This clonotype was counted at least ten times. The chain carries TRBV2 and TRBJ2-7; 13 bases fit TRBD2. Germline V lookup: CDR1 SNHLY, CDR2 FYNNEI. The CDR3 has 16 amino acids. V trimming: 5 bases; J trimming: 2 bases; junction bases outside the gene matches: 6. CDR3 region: CASSLRGLAGAYEQYF. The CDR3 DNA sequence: TGTGCCAGCAGTCTCCGCGGACTAGCGGGAGCCTACGAGCAGTACTTC.

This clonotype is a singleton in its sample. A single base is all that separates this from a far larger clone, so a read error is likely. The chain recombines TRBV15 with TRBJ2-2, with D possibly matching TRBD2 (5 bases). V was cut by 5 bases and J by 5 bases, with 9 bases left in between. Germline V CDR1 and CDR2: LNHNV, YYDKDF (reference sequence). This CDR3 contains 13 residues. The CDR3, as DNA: TGTGCCACCAGCCTGGAGGTTACCGGGGAGCTGTTTTTT. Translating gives CATSLEVTGELFF.

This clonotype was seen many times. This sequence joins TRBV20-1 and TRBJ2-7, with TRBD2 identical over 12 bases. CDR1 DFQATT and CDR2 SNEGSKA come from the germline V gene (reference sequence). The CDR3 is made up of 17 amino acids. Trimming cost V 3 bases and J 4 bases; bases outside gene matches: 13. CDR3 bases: TGCAGTGCTAGCGGGGACTTTGAGGGGACTAGCGGGTACGAGCAGTACTTC. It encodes CSASGDFEGTSGYEQYF.

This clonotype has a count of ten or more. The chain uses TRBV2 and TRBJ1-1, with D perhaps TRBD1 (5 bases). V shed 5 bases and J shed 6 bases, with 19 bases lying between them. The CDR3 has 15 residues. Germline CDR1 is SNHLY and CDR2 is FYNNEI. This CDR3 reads CASSSRVGGAPEAFF. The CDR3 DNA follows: TGTGCCAGCAGTTCCCGGGTTGGTGGGGCCCCTGAAGCTTTCTTT.

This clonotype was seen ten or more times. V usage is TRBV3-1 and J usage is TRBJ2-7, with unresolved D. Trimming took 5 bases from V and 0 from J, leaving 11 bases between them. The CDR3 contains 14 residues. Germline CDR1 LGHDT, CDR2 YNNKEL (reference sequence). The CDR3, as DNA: TGTGCCAGCAGCGCGGAATGGGTCTCCTACGAGCAGTACTTC. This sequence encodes CASSAEWVSYEQYF.

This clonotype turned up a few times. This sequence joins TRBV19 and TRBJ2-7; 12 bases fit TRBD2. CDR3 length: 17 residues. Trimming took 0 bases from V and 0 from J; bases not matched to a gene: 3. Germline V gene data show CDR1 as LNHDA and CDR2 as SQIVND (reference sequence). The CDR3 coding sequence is TGTGCCAGTAGTATAGATCGGACTAGCGGGATCTCCTACGAGCAGTACTTC. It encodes CASSIDRTSGISYEQYF.